The next 18 T cell receptor beta chains were all read from a single sample in a study of T cells in Graves' hyperthyroidism and ophthalmopathy. RNA transcripts were the template for amplifying TCR beta CDR3 regions. The HTBI primer set was used in a first-round RT-PCR of the TCR CDR3. TCRdb independently ran MiXCR on the multiplex PCR reads; one entry per CDR3 protein. The sample holds about 360,000 distinct CDR3 sequences, about 12% seen once. Sequenced material: blood. The receptors were sampled from a woman between 18 and 29 years old with Graves' hyperthyroidism.

This chain uses TRBV4-3 with TRBJ1-4, with D possibly TRBD1 on 5 matching bases. V was pared by 4 bases and J by 8 bases, with 14 bases between. Germline V gene data show CDR1 as LGHNA and CDR2 as YSLEER. The CDR3 length is 14 residues. CDR3 region: CASSPEGTGEKLFF. DNA for the CDR3: TGCGCCAGCAGCCCCGAGGGGACGGGGGAAAAACTGTTTTTT.

This clonotype was counted at least ten times. As DNA, the CDR3 is TGTGCCAGCAGCTTGGAGGCGGGGGGCTTCACAGATACGCAGTATTTT. Protein product: CASSLEAGGFTDTQYF. The chain employs TRBV5-8 and TRBJ2-3; 8 bases are a match to TRBD2. Germline trimming cut 0 bases from V and 2 bases from J; bases unmatched to any gene: 5. The CDR3 loop spans 16 amino acids. In germline, CDR1 is SGHTS, CDR2 YDEGEE.

This clonotype was counted many times. V usage is TRBV4-3 and J usage is TRBJ2-7; 10 bases fit TRBD2. Trimming took 0 bases from V and 4 from J; bases not matched to a gene: 6. Per the germline V gene, CDR1 is LGHNA and CDR2 is YSLEER. This CDR3 region has 16 residues. CDR3 sequence: CASSQDLASGGYEQYF. As DNA, the CDR3 is TGCGCCAGCAGCCAAGATCTGGCTAGCGGGGGATACGAGCAGTACTTC.

This clonotype has ten or more counts. V gene TRBV30 combines with J gene TRBJ1-2; D may be TRBD1 (5 bases). CDR1 and CDR2 from the germline V gene are GTSNPN and SVGIG (reference sequence). V shed 6 bases and J shed 0 bases, with 11 bases lying between them. The CDR3 consists of 13 residues. The CDR3 region is CACDSGSNYGYTF. The CDR3 DNA is TGTGCCTGTGACAGCGGATCTAACTATGGCTACACCTTC.

This clonotype was detected many times. The V and J genes are TRBV28 and TRBJ1-6; D remains ambiguous. The V gene lost 1 base and the J gene lost 14 bases, with 9 bases spanning the gap. The CDR3 is 12 amino acids. The germline gives CDR1 MDHEN, CDR2 SYDVKM. For the CDR3, the DNA is TGTGCCAGCAGTTTATCGGGTGGGGCCCTCCACTTT. It encodes CASSLSGGALHF.

Many counts were recorded for this clonotype. The chain links TRBV27 to TRBJ1-1, with a tentative D call TRBD1 (6 bases). Germline CDR1 MNHEY, CDR2 SMNVEV (reference sequence). Trimming shortened V by 8 bases and J by 5 bases, and 12 bases separated the two germline ends. The CDR3 sequence is 12 residues long. In DNA form, the CDR3 reads TGTGCCAGCCGTACAGGGTTGACTGAAGCTTTCTTT. This encodes CASRTGLTEAFF.

The rearrangement links TRBV3-1 to TRBJ2-3, with 8 bases that match TRBD1. Trimming took 5 bases from V and 2 from J; bases not matched to a gene: 9. CDR3 length: 16 residues. Per the germline V gene, CDR1 is LGHDT and CDR2 is YNNKEL (reference sequence). Written as DNA, the CDR3 is TGTGCCAGCAGCTCCGGGACAGGACCGAACACAGATACGCAGTATTTT. Translated, it gives CASSSGTGPNTDTQYF.

Only a few counts were recorded for this clonotype. The chain couples TRBV14 to TRBJ2-7; D may correspond to TRBD1 or TRBD2 (5 bases each). CDR1 is SGHDN, CDR2 FVKESK, per germline. The V gene lost 0 bases and the J gene lost 4 bases, with 13 bases spanning the gap. The CDR3 totals 15 residues. CDR3 nucleotides: TGTGCCAGCAGCCAAGATATAAGGGGACGGTACGAGCAGTACTTC. Translated: CASSQDIRGRYEQYF.

This clonotype has ten or more counts. The rearrangement joins TRBV6-1 to TRBJ1-5; D not resolved. The germline V gene encodes CDR1 MNHNS and CDR2 SASEGT. The CDR3 runs to 14 residues. Trimming took 2 bases from V and 3 from J, leaving 8 bases between them. CDR3 nucleotide sequence: TGTGCCAGCAGTGAAAGAGGCCTCAATCAGCCCCAGCATTTT. Residues: CASSERGLNQPQHF.

Turning to this clonotype: This clone may be a read error of a much larger clone one base away. The chain links TRBV6-1 to TRBJ1-6; tentatively, D is TRBD1 (5 bases). Germline V lookup: CDR1 MNHNS, CDR2 SASEGT. V was clipped by 5 bases and J by 8 bases, with 13 bases between them. The length of the CDR3 is 14 residues. The DNA for the CDR3 is TGTGCCAGCAGTCGGGACCCAGGCTATTCACCCCTCCACTTT. It is translated as CASSRDPGYSPLHF.

The chain links TRBV20-1 to TRBJ1-5; D is possibly TRBD1 (5 bases). Deletions cut 3 bases from V and 0 bases from J, with 21 bases between. CDR3 size: 18 residues. The germline V gene has CDR1 DFQATT and CDR2 SNEGSKA (reference sequence). In DNA form, the CDR3 reads TGCAGTGCTAGTGGTTACAGGCCCCTTTTCTATAGCAATCAGCCCCAGCATTTT. As protein: CSASGYRPLFYSNQPQHF.

This clonotype was seen repeatedly, ten times or more. This chain connects TRBV28 to TRBJ2-7, with D possibly TRBD2 on 6 matching bases. The CDR3 runs 14 residues. Per the germline V gene, CDR1 is MDHEN and CDR2 is SYDVKM. Trimming shortened V by 5 bases and J by 2 bases, and 13 bases separated the two germline ends. The CDR3 DNA reads as TGTGCCAGCAGTGCGGGGCCGGCCCCCTACGAGCAGTACTTC. The encoded protein is CASSAGPAPYEQYF.

This clonotype was found many times. The chain carries TRBV2 and TRBJ2-5; the D is unclear. Deletions cut 10 bases from V and 2 bases from J, with 11 bases between. The CDR3 has 12 residues. Germline CDR1 reads SNHLY; CDR2 reads FYNNEI. As DNA, the CDR3 is TGTGCCACACAGCTGACTCAAGAGACCCAGTACTTC. Amino acids: CATQLTQETQYF.

This clonotype was counted between two and nine times. The V gene is TRBV6-2 or TRBV6-3, the J gene TRBJ2-3, with 7 positions matching TRBD2. This CDR3 is built from 16 residues. The germline V gene has CDR1 MNHEY and CDR2 SVGEGT. With 4 bases clipped from V and 3 bases from J, the junction kept 10 bases outside the gene matches. DNA for the CDR3: TGTGCCAGCAGTTCCTCGGGGCGGGGGATTACAGATACGCAGTATTTT. It codes for CASSSSGRGITDTQYF.

This clonotype was observed at least ten times. The chain joins TRBV18 to TRBJ2-3, with unresolved D. Germline V CDR1 and CDR2: KGHSH, LQKENI. The CDR3 has 16 residues. The V gene lost 4 bases and the J gene lost 0 bases, with 14 bases spanning the gap. CDR3 residues: CASSLTILSSTDTQYF. The CDR3 nucleotides are TGTGCCAGCTCACTAACCATCCTATCCAGCACAGATACGCAGTATTTT.

In this sample, this clonotype turned up a few times. The chain links TRBV30 to TRBJ2-3; 8 bases are shared with TRBD2. The length of the CDR3 is 15 residues. After removal of 2 bases from V and 4 bases from J, the junction contained 8 bases not matched to a gene. Germline V gene sequence: CDR1 GTSNPN, CDR2 SVGIG (reference sequence). CDR3 region: CAWSLLAGRADTQYF. CDR3 bases: TGTGCCTGGAGTCTGTTAGCGGGAAGGGCAGATACGCAGTATTTT.

Ten or more counts support this clonotype. V and J are TRBV6-2 or TRBV6-3 and TRBJ2-5, with TRBD2 matching over 13 bases. This CDR3 region has 17 residues. From germline, CDR1 is MNHEY and CDR2 SVGEGT. V shed 2 bases and J 0 bases; nucleotides not matched to a gene: 3. The chain's CDR3 is CASSYGTSGEDQETQYF. In DNA form, the CDR3 reads TGTGCCAGCAGTTACGGGACTAGCGGGGAAGACCAAGAGACCCAGTACTTC.

This clonotype was found many times. This rearrangement joins TRBV9 to TRBJ2-5; possibly TRBD1 or TRBD2 for D (5 bases each). CDR3 length equals 15 residues. Trimming took off 0 bases at V and 5 bases at J, with 14 bases between the two ends. Germline lookup yields CDR1 SGDLS and CDR2 YYNGEE. The CDR3 coding sequence is TGTGCCAGCAGCGTAGCCGGGACGATGGTGGAGACCCAGTACTTC. Residues: CASSVAGTMVETQYF.